These 29 T cell receptor beta chains were all obtained from the same sample, sequenced in a study of response to subunit inactivated influenza vaccine. MiXCR, applied by TCRdb to the RT-PCR reads, yields one record per CDR3 protein. The profile shows some 640,000 distinct CDR3 sequences, approximately 14% of them singletons. The sample consisted of PBMCs from blood, taken around two weeks before vaccination. Receptor source: a man between 50 and 59 years old who received an inactivated influenza vaccine.

The rearrangement uses TRBV27 and TRBJ2-3; D is perhaps TRBD1 or TRBD2 (7 bases each). Trimming took off 5 bases at V and 6 bases at J, with 15 bases between the two ends. There are 14 residues in the CDR3. Germline CDR1 MNHEY, CDR2 SMNVEV (reference sequence). CDR3 in amino acids: CASSPSQGGDTQYF. In nucleotides, the CDR3 is TGTGCCAGCAGTCCCTCCCAGGGGGGGGATACGCAGTATTTT.

This sequence joins TRBV6-1 and TRBJ2-1; D ambiguous. Per germline, CDR1 MNHNS and CDR2 SASEGT. The CDR3 is 17 amino acids. V was shortened by 6 bases and J by 0 bases, with 18 bases between the two germline ends. The CDR3 DNA sequence: TGTGCCAGCAGCCGAATTACAGTCAGAAGCTCCTACAATGAGCAGTTCTTC. It encodes CASSRITVRSSYNEQFF.

This clonotype was found a few times. V gene TRBV11-2 combines with J gene TRBJ2-7, with D unresolved. This CDR3 has 14 residues. Germline V lookup: CDR1 SGHAT, CDR2 FQNNGV. The V and J ends lost 5 bases and 2 bases respectively, with 13 bases between them. For the CDR3, the DNA is TGTGCCAGCAGCCGGCCCCGCATGCCCTACGAGCAGTACTTC. This gives the protein CASSRPRMPYEQYF.

This clonotype was seen a handful of times. V usage is TRBV19 and J usage is TRBJ2-3; no definite D call. Germline CDR1 is LNHDA and CDR2 is SQIVND (reference sequence). V dropped 3 bases and J dropped 1 base, with 11 bases sitting between them. The CDR3 totals 15 residues. The DNA of the CDR3 is TGTGCCAGTAGTATGGACGGCACCCGCACAGATACGCAGTATTTT. It encodes CASSMDGTRTDTQYF.

This chain uses TRBV5-4 with TRBJ2-3, with unresolved D. CDR3 length equals 13 residues. CDR1 SGHNT and CDR2 YYREEE come from the germline V gene (reference sequence). V lost 4 bases, J lost 2 bases, and 8 bases lay in between. The DNA for the CDR3 is TGTGCCAGCAGCCCGGCTTACACAGATACGCAGTATTTT. Amino acid sequence: CASSPAYTDTQYF.

This clonotype has only a few counts. This chain uses TRBV6-2 or TRBV6-3 with TRBJ2-1; tentatively, D is TRBD1 or TRBD2 (6 bases each). Trimming stripped 6 bases from V and 6 bases from J, with 18 bases between. Germline assignment: CDR1 MNHEY and CDR2 SVGEGT. The CDR3 runs to 15 residues. CDR3 residues: CASRLGTGGRNEQFF. For the CDR3, the DNA is TGTGCCAGCAGACTGGGGACTGGGGGCCGCAATGAGCAGTTCTTC.

This clonotype was counted a few times. V gene TRBV12-3 or TRBV12-4 combines with J gene TRBJ1-5; TRBD1 matches 7 bases. The CDR3 totals 14 residues. The V and J ends lost 6 bases and 7 bases, in that order; junction bases with no gene match: 9. CDR3 amino acids: CASSSTGLWQPQHF. The CDR3 DNA reads as TGTGCCAGCAGCTCGACAGGGCTCTGGCAGCCCCAGCATTTT.

V and J are TRBV7-2 and TRBJ2-7; 7 nucleotides agree with TRBD1. Trimming cost V 0 bases and J 5 bases; bases outside gene matches: 7. Germline V gene data show CDR1 as SGHTA and CDR2 as FQGNSA. This CDR3 contains 15 residues. DNA of the CDR3: TGTGCCAGCAGCTTAGCCGTGACAGGGTTGGACGAGCAGTACTTC. Residues: CASSLAVTGLDEQYF.

This clonotype was seen only a few times. This chain links TRBV11-2 with TRBJ2-3; 9 nucleotides match TRBD1. The CDR3 extends over 15 amino acids. Per germline, CDR1 SGHAT and CDR2 FQNNGV. V lost 4 bases, J lost 2 bases, and 4 bases stayed unmatched. The CDR3, as DNA: TGTGCCAGCAGCTCCGGGACAGGGCCCACAGATACGCAGTATTTT. It is translated as CASSSGTGPTDTQYF.

The CDR3 region is CASRSSGKGTQYF. CDR3 sequence (DNA): TGTGCCAGTAGATCTTCAGGGAAAGGTACGCAGTATTTT. V gene TRBV19 combines with J gene TRBJ2-3; TRBD1 might be the D (5 bases). CDR1 and CDR2 (germline): LNHDA, SQIVND (reference sequence). V dropped 6 bases and J dropped 8 bases, with 15 bases sitting between them. The CDR3 sequence is 13 residues long.

This clonotype was seen repeatedly, ten times or more. The chain uses TRBV28 and TRBJ2-7; 13 bases align to TRBD2. CDR3 length: 14 residues. The germline V gene has CDR1 MDHEN and CDR2 SYDVKM. J gave up 2 bases and V 6 bases, and 1 base lay outside the gene matches. The CDR3 region is CASSGTSGTYEQYF. The CDR3 bases are TGTGCCAGCAGCGGGACTAGCGGGACCTACGAGCAGTACTTC.

This clonotype came up many times. The rearrangement joins TRBV4-3 to TRBJ1-2; D perhaps matches TRBD1 (6 bases). V lost 2 bases to trimming and J lost 4 bases, with 14 bases between them. Per the germline V gene, CDR1 is LGHNA and CDR2 is YSLEER. This CDR3 comprises 15 residues. CDR3 bases: TGCGCCAGCAGCCAAACAAACCAGGGGATCTATGGCTACACCTTC. Translating it yields CASSQTNQGIYGYTF.

In DNA form, the CDR3 reads TGTGCCAGCAGCTTAGGGGTGGGGAACACCGGGGAGCTGTTTTTT. Translation gives CASSLGVGNTGELFF. This sequence joins TRBV7-3 and TRBJ2-2; D call uncertain. V shed 2 bases and J shed 1 base, with 8 bases lying between them. Germline V gene sequence: CDR1 SGHTA, CDR2 FQGTGA. The CDR3 loop spans 15 amino acids.

V gene TRBV7-3 combines with J gene TRBJ2-1, with D possibly being TRBD1 or TRBD2 (5 bases each). The CDR3 has 15 amino acids. Per the germline V gene, CDR1 is SGHTA and CDR2 is FQGTGA. The V gene lost 5 bases and the J gene lost 5 bases, with 16 bases spanning the gap. DNA for the CDR3: TGTGCCAGCAGCCCGACGGGACGGCCCCACAATGAGCAGTTCTTC. It codes for CASSPTGRPHNEQFF.

This rearrangement joins TRBV6-1 to TRBJ2-5, with 11 bases aligning to TRBD2. Germline CDR1 reads MNHNS; CDR2 reads SASEGT. V shed 9 bases and J 0 bases; nucleotides not matched to a gene: 6. The CDR3 has 15 residues. The CDR3 DNA is TGTGCCAGTGAACCGGGACTAGCGGACCAAGAGACCCAGTACTTC. Translating it yields CASEPGLADQETQYF.

The gene calls are TRBV28 and TRBJ2-2; 8 bases are shared with TRBD1. V dropped 4 bases and J dropped 15; count of bases not matched to a gene: 13. The germline V gene has CDR1 MDHEN and CDR2 SYDVKM. This CDR3 spans 14 amino acids. The CDR3 reads CASSSLLDRGFLFF. CDR3 coding DNA: TGTGCCAGCAGTTCCCTATTAGACAGGGGTTTTTTGTTTTTT.

The chain employs TRBV7-9 and TRBJ1-2; D is unclear. Per germline, CDR1 SEHNR and CDR2 FQNEAQ (reference sequence). V was pared by 8 bases and J by 3 bases, with 7 bases between. CDR3 size: 11 residues. CDR3 in DNA: TGTGCCAGCCAGAGAGACTATGGCTACACCTTC. This codes for CASQRDYGYTF. Using reference TRBV7-9 and TRBJ1-2 for the parts outside the CDR3, the full variable domain is DTGVSQNPRHKITKRGQNVTFRCDPISEHNRLYWYRQTLGQGPEFLTYFQNEAQLEKSRLLSDRFSAERPKGSFSTLEIQRTEQGDSAMYLCASQRDYGYTFGSGTRLTVV.

This clonotype has only a few counts. Written as DNA, the CDR3 is TGCGCCAGCAGCCTATTCGGGGCGGGAGACTCCTACAATGAGCAGTTCTTC. Amino acids: CASSLFGAGDSYNEQFF. This chain joins TRBV4-3 and TRBJ2-1; 7 nucleotides match TRBD2. The CDR3 is made up of 17 amino acids. CDR1 is LGHNA, CDR2 YSLEER, per germline. The junction had 9 bases not matched to a gene; V was cut back by 4 bases and J by 0 bases.

V and J are TRBV20-1 and TRBJ2-3; 10 nucleotides agree with TRBD2. Germline lookup yields CDR1 DFQATT and CDR2 SNEGSKA (reference sequence). With V trimmed by 1 base and J by 4 bases, 8 bases remained unmatched. The CDR3 runs to 16 residues. The CDR3 DNA is TGCAGTGCTAGAGGGCCACTAGCGGGGAGTTCAGATACGCAGTATTTT. Translation: CSARGPLAGSSDTQYF.

In its sample, this clonotype was seen a few times. This chain uses TRBV30 with TRBJ2-7, with D unresolved. Trimming cost V 2 bases and J 2 bases, with 4 bases left between them. CDR1 GTSNPN and CDR2 SVGIG come from the germline V gene (reference sequence). The CDR3 runs 11 residues. CDR3 nucleotide sequence: TGTGCCTGGAGTACCACCTACGAGCAGTACTTC. It specifies CAWSTTYEQYF.

This clonotype has only a few counts. CDR3 nucleotide sequence: TGTGCCATCAGTGAGTCGGAGGTAGCGGGGGGCGAGCAGTACTTC. The encoded protein is CAISESEVAGGEQYF. This chain joins TRBV10-3 and TRBJ2-7, with 10 bases aligning to TRBD2. J lost 6 bases, V lost 0 bases, and 5 bases had no gene match. CDR3 size: 15 residues. Germline V gene sequence: CDR1 ENHRY, CDR2 SYGVKD.

V is TRBV24-1 and J is TRBJ2-5, with 14 bases lining up with TRBD2. CDR3 length equals 17 residues. V trimming: 5 bases; J trimming: 4 bases; junction bases outside the gene matches: 8. The germline V gene has CDR1 KGHDR and CDR2 SFDVKD. The CDR3, as DNA: TGTGCCACCAGTGTTGGGGGACTAGCGGGAGCGGGAGAGACCCAGTACTTC. It codes for CATSVGGLAGAGETQYF.

This clonotype came up many times. The chain links TRBV12-3 or TRBV12-4 to TRBJ2-7, with D perhaps TRBD2 (5 bases). This CDR3 comprises 13 residues. Deletions cut 3 bases from V and 7 bases from J, with 13 bases between. Here the CDR3 DNA reads TGTGCCAGCAGTTTGGCAGGAACGGGGGAGCAGTACTTC. Protein sequence: CASSLAGTGEQYF.

This chain connects TRBV20-1 to TRBJ2-2; 14 positions match TRBD2. Germline V gene data show CDR1 as DFQATT and CDR2 as SNEGSKA (reference sequence). The CDR3 covers 16 residues. With 1 base clipped from V and 8 bases from J, the junction kept 6 bases outside the gene matches. DNA of the CDR3: TGCAGTGCTAGAGCCGTGGGACTAGCGGGAGCTGGGGAGCTGTTTTTT. It translates to CSARAVGLAGAGELFF.

The chain uses TRBV12-3 or TRBV12-4 and TRBJ1-5; tentatively, D is TRBD1 (5 bases). The ends were cut back, 3 bases at V and 4 bases at J, with 13 bases in the middle. The CDR3 has 15 amino acids. This CDR3 is CASSFGRTNNQPQHF. The DNA of the CDR3 is TGTGCCAGCAGTTTCGGAAGGACAAATAATCAGCCCCAGCATTTT.

At least ten counts were recorded for this clonotype. V usage is TRBV11-1 and J usage is TRBJ2-3; 8 positions match TRBD2. The CDR3 totals 14 residues. The V segment lost 4 bases and the J segment 6 bases; nucleotides outside the gene matches: 6. Germline values: CDR1 SGHAT, CDR2 FQDESV (reference sequence). CDR3 protein: CASSSGAGADTQYF. DNA for the CDR3: TGTGCCAGCAGCTCAGGAGCGGGGGCGGATACGCAGTATTTT.

CDR3 region: CASRVRQGENYGYTF. The CDR3 coding sequence is TGTGCCAGCAGAGTGCGACAGGGGGAAAACTATGGCTACACCTTC. V is TRBV6-1 and J is TRBJ1-2; 9 nucleotides match TRBD1. CDR1 is MNHNS, CDR2 SASEGT, per germline. This CDR3 has 15 amino acids. Trimming cost V 6 bases and J 2 bases; bases outside gene matches: 7.

The chain combines TRBV2 with TRBJ2-3, with TRBD1 matching over 7 bases. CDR3 length: 13 amino acids. Germline CDR1 reads SNHLY; CDR2 reads FYNNEI. The trim removed 2 bases at V and 5 bases at J, leaving 1 base unmatched. The CDR3 is CASSETGEDTQYF. The CDR3 nucleotides are TGTGCCAGCAGTGAAACAGGGGAAGATACGCAGTATTTT.

There are many counts of this clonotype. This chain connects TRBV7-9 to TRBJ2-7, with D perhaps matching TRBD1 (6 bases). This CDR3 has 16 amino acids. Germline values: CDR1 SEHNR, CDR2 FQNEAQ (reference sequence). Trimming left V 6 bases short and J 2 bases short, with 20 bases between. The CDR3 DNA follows: TGTGCCAGCAGGTCACCAAGGGACACCGATGCCTACGAGCAGTACTTC. Amino acid sequence: CASRSPRDTDAYEQYF.